This is a list of T cell receptor beta chains from one sample in a study of human T cells and chemical hapten exposure. TCRdb analysed the RACE reads with MiXCR anew, one entry per CDR3 protein. The top ten clones hold 11% to 15% of a sample with tens of thousands of distinct CDR3 sequences, about 9.2% of them seen once. The specimen comprised whole blood, sampled in connection with sensitization to the hapten diphenylcyclopropenone (DPC). The receptors come from a woman aged 40 to 50 with alopecia areata. Some clones in this sample may be carry-over from other donors' samples. Each CDR3 is given with its conserved first and last residue. Fields, in order: clone size, V gene, J gene, D gene, CDR3 DNA, CDR3 protein. A D gene is named only where the DNA matches it firmly. A clone size is listed for some rows: how often the clone was seen (once, few, many), or a class if it is expanded.

>.|TRBV4-3|TRBJ1-1|.
TGCGCCAGCAGCCAAGAACGCGACGGACAAGCTTTCTTT
CASSQERDGQAFF
>many|TRBV5-5|TRBJ2-2|TRBD1
TGTGCCAGCAGCCCGGGGCAGGGGGCCACCGGGGAGCTGTTTTTT
CASSPGQGATGELFF
>many|TRBV7-6|TRBJ2-7|TRBD1
TGTGCCAGCAGCTTAGGGCAGGGGGTCTACGAGCAGTACTTC
CASSLGQGVYEQYF
>many|TRBV7-9|TRBJ1-1|TRBD1
TGTGCCAGCAGCTTCCCCACCGGGACAGGGACCACTGAAGCTTTCTTT
CASSFPTGTGTTEAFF
>.|TRBV4-1|TRBJ2-7|TRBD2
TGCGCCAGCAGCCATGGCAGTCAGGCGGGGGGGATCGAGCAGTACTTC
CASSHGSQAGGIEQYF
>few|TRBV9|TRBJ2-3|.
TGTGCCAGCAGCGTAGCCTCGGGTATAATGATCGGCACAGATACGCAGTATTTT
CASSVASGIMIGTDTQYF
>many|TRBV28|TRBJ1-1|.
TGTGCCAGCAGTTTGTCGGGGGGTGAAGCTTTCTTT
CASSLSGGEAFF
>many|TRBV9|TRBJ2-3|TRBD2
TGTGCCAGCAGCGTAGCAAGCGGGGGGGCCGGAGGTGATACGCAGTATTTT
CASSVASGGAGGDTQYF
>many|TRBV6-5|TRBJ1-1|.
TGTGCCAGCAGTTACTCCCAGCGGTGGACTGAAGCTTTCTTT
CASSYSQRWTEAFF
>.|TRBV3-1|TRBJ1-6|.
TGTGCCAGCAGCCAAGGTGGCGGTGGTGGTTCACCCCTCCACTTT
CASSQGGGGGSPLHF
>many|TRBV29-1|TRBJ2-7|TRBD1
TGCAGCGTTGCACCGGGACAGCCCTACGAGCAGTACTTC
CSVAPGQPYEQYF
>few|TRBV30|TRBJ1-2|.
TGTGCCTGGAGTGTGCAGTACGAAGGCTACACCTTC
CAWSVQYEGYTF
>few|TRBV10-3|TRBJ2-7|.
TGTGCCATCAGTGCGGGGTACGAGCAGTACTTC
CAISAGYEQYF
>.|TRBV20-1|TRBJ1-4|.
TGCAGTGCTAGTCGACGGGGAAGGCGCACTAATGAAAAACTGTTTTTT
CSASRRGRRTNEKLFF
>few|TRBV12-3/TRBV12-4|TRBJ2-1|.
TGTGCCAGCAGTTTAGGTAGCGGACCTTACAATGAGCAGTTCTTC
CASSLGSGPYNEQFF
>many|TRBV28|TRBJ2-5|TRBD1
TGTGCCAGCAGTTTGGCAGGGGGTTTCCAAGAGACCCAGTACTTC
CASSLAGGFQETQYF
>few|TRBV20-1|TRBJ2-3|TRBD1
TGCAGTGCCCGACAGGGGATAGATACGCAGTATTTT
CSARQGIDTQYF
>.|TRBV6-5|TRBJ2-1|.
TGTGCCAGCAGTGTCTCCAGGGGTGAGCAGTTCTTC
CASSVSRGEQFF
>many|TRBV7-9|TRBJ1-6|TRBD1
TGTGCCAGCAGCCCGACATGGACAGGGCTATCATGGGAAAATAATTCACCCCTCCACTTT
CASSPTWTGLSWENNSPLHF
>.|TRBV5-1|TRBJ1-6|.
TGCGCCAGCAGCTCCGGGAGAGATAATTCACCCCACCACTTT
CASSSGRDNSPHHF
>.|TRBV5-1|TRBJ2-3|.
TGCGCCAGCAATGGAGACGGGAAGCAGTATTTT
CASNGDGKQYF
>many|TRBV6-5|TRBJ1-2|.
TGTGCCAGCAGTTACGGGGGGCAGGGCTATGGCTACACCTTC
CASSYGGQGYGYTF
>many|TRBV28|TRBJ1-5|.
TGTGCCAGCAGTTTACTTGGTCAGCCCCAGCATTTT
CASSLLGQPQHF
>.|TRBV19|TRBJ2-2|.
TGTGCCAGTAGTATAGCTTCCGGGACGGGTTGGACCGGGGAGCTGTTTTTT
CASSIASGTGWTGELFF
>many|TRBV30|TRBJ2-3|.
TGTGCCTGGGCGGGGAACACAGATACGCAGTATTTT
CAWAGNTDTQYF
>many|TRBV9|TRBJ2-3|TRBD2
TGTGCCAGCAGCCTAGCGGGGGGGGCAGACACGCAGTATTTT
CASSLAGGADTQYF
>many|TRBV11-2|TRBJ1-4|TRBD1
TGTGCCAGCAGCTTAGGGGACAGGGGGCCACAACTGTTTTTT
CASSLGDRGPQLFF
>many|TRBV5-1|TRBJ2-1|TRBD1
TGCGCCAGCAGCTCAGGGACAGGCATCAATGAGCAGTTCTTC
CASSSGTGINEQFF
>.|TRBV4-1|TRBJ1-4|.
TGCGCCAGCAGCCAAAAGATAGAGTCGGACGGAAAACTGTTTTTT
CASSQKIESDGKLFF
>many|TRBV25-1|TRBJ2-3|TRBD2
TGTGCCAGCAGTCCGGGACTAACCAACACAGATACGCAGTATTTT
CASSPGLTNTDTQYF
>many|TRBV12-3/TRBV12-4|TRBJ2-5|.
TGTGCCAGCAGTTTATGGCGGGGCATCGCGCGGCGACAAGAGACCCAGTACTTC
CASSLWRGIARRQETQYF
>.|TRBV3-1|TRBJ2-3|TRBD1
TGTGCCAGCAGCCAAGGGACAGGTCACACAGATACGCAGTATTTT
CASSQGTGHTDTQYF
>many|TRBV7-6|TRBJ2-1|TRBD2
TGTGCCAGCAGCTCCGGTGAGGGACTAGCGGGGGGTCCGAGGTATGAGCAGTTCTTC
CASSSGEGLAGGPRYEQFF
>many|TRBV12-3/TRBV12-4|TRBJ1-5|.
TGTGCCAGCGGCTGGGGGGGGAGCAATCAGCCCCAGCATTTT
CASGWGGSNQPQHF
>few|TRBV7-6|TRBJ1-3|.
TGTGCCAGCAGCCCCTGGGGGGGAGCCAGGTCTGGAAACACCATATATTTT
CASSPWGGARSGNTIYF
>many|TRBV18|TRBJ2-6|.
TGTGCCAGCTCATCCAGTCGCTCGGGGGCCAACGTCCTGACTTTC
CASSSSRSGANVLTF